One TCR beta chain is described in this entry. Its cognate antigen is unknown. This sample stems from a study of response to subunit inactivated influenza vaccine. Study findings and constraints: Authors suggested seasonal influenza vaccinations each recruit few new T cells.

TCRdb re-called the RT-PCR reads through MiXCR, storing one row per CDR3 protein. The table has 500,000 to 600,000 distinct CDR3 sequences, less than 10% seen once; the top ten hold roughly 13%. Between the trimmed V and J ends, which lost 6 bases and 0 bases, there was a span of 9 bases. The CDR3 sequence is 14 residues long. Per germline, CDR1 SGHVS and CDR2 FQNEAQ. The source is a man aged 45-69 years who received an inactivated influenza vaccine. V gene TRBV7-8 combines with J gene TRBJ1-3; D unclear. The specimen comprised PBMCs from blood, sampled approximately 25 months after vaccination. CDR3 in DNA: TGTGCCAGCAGTCGACACTCCTCTGGAAACACCATATATTTT. It yields the protein CASSRHSSGNTIYF. Full variable domain (rest looked up from reference TRBV7-8 and TRBJ1-3): GAGVSQSPRYKVAKRGQDVALRCDPISGHVSLFWYQQALGQGPEFLTYFQNEAQLDKSGLPSDRFFAERPEGSVSTLKIQRTQQEDSAVYLCASSRHSSGNTIYFGEGSWLTVV.